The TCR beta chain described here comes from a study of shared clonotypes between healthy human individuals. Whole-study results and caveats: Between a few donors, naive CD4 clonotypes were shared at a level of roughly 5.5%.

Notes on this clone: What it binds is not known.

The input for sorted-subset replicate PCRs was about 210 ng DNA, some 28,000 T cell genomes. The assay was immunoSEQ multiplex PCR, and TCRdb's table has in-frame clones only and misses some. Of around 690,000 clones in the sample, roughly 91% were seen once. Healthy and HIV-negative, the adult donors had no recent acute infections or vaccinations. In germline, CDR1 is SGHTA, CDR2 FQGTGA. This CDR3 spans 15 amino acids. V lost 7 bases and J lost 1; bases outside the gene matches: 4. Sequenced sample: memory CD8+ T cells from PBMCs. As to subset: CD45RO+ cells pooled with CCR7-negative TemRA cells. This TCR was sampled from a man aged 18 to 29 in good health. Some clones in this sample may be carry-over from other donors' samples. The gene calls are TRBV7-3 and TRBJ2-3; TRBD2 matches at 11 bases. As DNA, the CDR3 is TGTGCCAGCACCCGGACTAGCGGGCGCACAGATACGCAGTATTTT. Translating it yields CASTRTSGRTDTQYF. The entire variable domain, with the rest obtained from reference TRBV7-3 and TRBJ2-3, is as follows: GAGVSQTPSNKVTEKGKYVELRCDPISGHTALYWYRQSLGQGPEFLIYFQGTGAADDSGLPNDRFFAVRPEGSVSTLKIQRTERGDSAVYLCASTRTSGRTDTQYFGPGTRLTVL.